This entry lists 23 T cell receptor beta chains sequenced from one sample in a study of CD8 T cells in ankylosing spondylitis (dated by TCRdb to about 2017). The library was built by means of 5' RACE. The sequencing machine was an Illumina HiSeq 2500. Using fastp at Q25 and MiXCR, TCRdb reprocessed the public reads and kept productive beta chains. Rows are unified per CDR3 protein, each entry keeping the most common DNA and genes. The sample records about 260,000 distinct CDR3 sequences, under 30% of which are singletons. Approximately 0.61% of the sample lies in the top ten. Sequencing was carried out using blood, either unsorted or a sorted T cell fraction (not recorded which). The receptors were sampled from a male donor with ankylosing spondylitis or in good health (not recorded which).

This clonotype turned up a few times. The chain joins TRBV18 to TRBJ2-1; D is perhaps TRBD2 (5 bases). The germline V gene encodes CDR1 KGHSH and CDR2 LQKENI. Between the trimmed V and J ends, which lost 6 bases and 0 bases, there was a span of 15 bases. This CDR3 is built from 16 residues. The CDR3, as DNA: TGTGCCAGCTCTGGGCTCTGGCGGGCCTCCTACAATGAGCAGTTCTTC. This encodes CASSGLWRASYNEQFF.

This clonotype has more than one count but fewer than ten. The CDR3 sequence: CASRLDGTRSTGELFF. DNA for the CDR3: TGTGCCAGCAGACTCGACGGGACACGGAGCACCGGGGAGCTGTTTTTT. The chain has TRBV4-2 and TRBJ2-2; tentative D call: TRBD1 (6 bases). Trimming removed 6 bases at V and 4 bases at J, with 18 bases between. The CDR3 loop spans 16 amino acids. Germline V gene data show CDR1 as LGHNA and CDR2 as YNFKEQ.

The chain carries TRBV9 and TRBJ2-3; D remains unclear. There are 13 residues in the CDR3. Trimming pared 4 bases from V and 8 bases from J, leaving 14 bases between. CDR1 is SGDLS and CDR2 is YYNGEE in the germline V gene. The CDR3 DNA is TGTGCCAGCAGCCCCCTGTCCGCTCCTACGCAGTATTTT. This gives the protein CASSPLSAPTQYF. Supplemented by reference TRBV9 and TRBJ2-3, the full variable domain reads DSGVTQTPKHLITATGQRVTLRCSPRSGDLSVYWYQQSLDQGLQFLIQYYNGEERAKGNILERFSAQQFPDLHSELNLSSLELGDSALYFCASSPLSAPTQYFGPGTRLTVL.

The chain uses TRBV6-6 and TRBJ2-3, with TRBD2 matching 14 bases. The CDR3 sequence is 18 residues long. The germline V gene encodes CDR1 MNHNY and CDR2 SVGAGI (reference sequence). Germline trimming cut 5 bases from V and 1 base from J; bases unmatched to any gene: 8. The CDR3 DNA reads TGTGCCAGCAGTCTCCCCTCGACTAGCGGGGGGGGCACAGATACGCAGTATTTT. It encodes CASSLPSTSGGGTDTQYF.

The table lists this clonotype with a few counts. V usage is TRBV29-1 and J usage is TRBJ1-2; D is unclear. V lost 8 bases and J 4 bases, leaving 11 bases between the germline ends. The CDR3 is 11 amino acids. Germline values: CDR1 SQVTM, CDR2 ANQGSEA. The CDR3: CSTPGVYGYTF. Written as DNA, the CDR3 is TGCAGCACCCCCGGCGTCTATGGCTACACCTTC.

V and J are TRBV7-9 and TRBJ2-1; 9 bases map to TRBD2. This CDR3 contains 16 residues. Germline loops: CDR1 SEHNR, CDR2 FQNEAQ (reference sequence). The V gene end was trimmed by 3 bases and the J gene end by 5 bases; junction bases not matched to a gene: 8. The CDR3 here is CASSLGLAGADNEQFF. In nucleotides, the CDR3 is TGTGCCAGCAGCTTGGGGTTAGCGGGGGCCGACAATGAGCAGTTCTTC. Full variable domain (remainder filled in from reference TRBV7-9 and TRBJ2-1): DTGVSQNPRHKITKRGQNVTFRCDPISEHNRLYWYRQTLGQGPEFLTYFQNEAQLEKSRLLSDRFSAERPKGSFSTLEIQRTEQGDSAMYLCASSLGLAGADNEQFFGPGTRLTVL.

J is TRBJ2-3 and V is TRBV10-3, with D possibly being TRBD1 (5 bases). The CDR3 is made up of 15 amino acids. Germline V gene sequence: CDR1 ENHRY, CDR2 SYGVKD. V lost 4 bases to trimming and J lost 2 bases, with 13 bases between them. The CDR3 loop reads CAISVQGANTDTQYF. The CDR3 DNA sequence: TGTGCCATCAGTGTCCAAGGGGCCAACACAGATACGCAGTATTTT.

As to this clonotype: One end of the junction fails to match germline, which may point to a read error. J is TRBJ2-7 and V is TRBV14; D unresolved. CDR3 length: 13 amino acids. Germline values: CDR1 SGHDN, CDR2 FVKESK. DNA of the CDR3: TGTGCCAGCAGCCACGTGAACGGCTACGAGGAGTACTTC. It specifies CASSHVNGYEEYF.

The chain links TRBV6-6 to TRBJ1-1; 7 bases match TRBD1. Germline CDR1 reads MNHNY; CDR2 reads SVGAGI (reference sequence). The J segment lost 0 bases and the V segment lost 2 bases, leaving 6 bases of the junction unmatched. The CDR3 has 16 amino acids. CDR3 nucleotide sequence: TGTGCCAGCAGTTACCGACAGGGACCCATGAACACTGAAGCTTTCTTT. It translates to CASSYRQGPMNTEAFF.

This chain joins TRBV24-1 and TRBJ2-1, with TRBD2 matching 10 bases. The J segment lost 6 bases and the V segment lost 7 bases, leaving 2 bases of the junction unmatched. The CDR3 is made up of 13 amino acids. The germline gives CDR1 KGHDR, CDR2 SFDVKD. CDR3 amino acids: CATSLAGVNEQFF. The CDR3 DNA follows: TGTGCCACCAGCCTAGCGGGGGTCAATGAGCAGTTCTTC.

This clonotype showed up just a few times. This chain uses TRBV10-3 with TRBJ2-5; 9 bases are shared with TRBD1. After removal of 3 bases from V and 10 bases from J, the junction contained 18 bases not matched to a gene. This CDR3 spans 17 amino acids. CDR1 ENHRY and CDR2 SYGVKD come from the germline V gene. The CDR3, as DNA: TGTGCCATCAGTGATGGGGTGGACAGGGGATCCGAAATGTTCCAGTACTTC. This encodes CAISDGVDRGSEMFQYF.

The chain employs TRBV20-1 and TRBJ1-5; tentatively, D is TRBD1 (5 bases). The CDR3 extends over 15 amino acids. Between the trimmed V and J ends, which lost 6 bases and 5 bases, there was a span of 20 bases. Germline lookup yields CDR1 DFQATT and CDR2 SNEGSKA (reference sequence). The CDR3 reads CSAQIRAGRDQPQHF. The CDR3 coding sequence is TGCAGTGCCCAAATCAGGGCCGGGCGGGATCAGCCCCAGCATTTT.

The table lists this clonotype with a few counts. The rearrangement uses TRBV29-1 and TRBJ1-2; 8 bases are a match to TRBD1. Germline V lookup: CDR1 SQVTM, CDR2 ANQGSEA. The CDR3 length is 11 residues. Germline trimming cut 8 bases from V and 8 bases from J; bases unmatched to any gene: 7. The CDR3 DNA reads as TGCAGCTCGACGACAGGGGAAGGCTACACCTTC. It is translated as CSSTTGEGYTF.

CDR3 bases: TGTGCCAGCAGTTTAGTGCAGGACGGGGAGCAGTTCTTC. Amino acid sequence: CASSLVQDGEQFF. The V call is TRBV12-3 or TRBV12-4, the J call TRBJ2-1, with D unresolved. Trimming removed 1 base at V and 10 bases at J, with 11 bases between. CDR3 size: 13 residues.

This chain uses TRBV4-2 with TRBJ2-7; TRBD1 agrees at 9 bases. Losses at the gene ends were 8 bases for V and 3 bases for J; bases not matched to a gene: 8. This CDR3 region has 14 residues. Germline V gives CDR1 LGHNA, CDR2 YNFKEQ. The CDR3 DNA follows: TGTGCCAGCGGCCGAGGGACAGGGATCTACGAGCAGTACTTC. It codes for CASGRGTGIYEQYF.

In regard to this clonotype: One base away lies a much larger clone, so this may be a sequencing read error. The chain couples TRBV5-1 to TRBJ1-5; D unresolved. The CDR3 contains 13 residues. The germline V gene has CDR1 SGHRS and CDR2 YFSETQ. CDR3 sequence: CARSLEGREPQHF. The CDR3 nucleotides read TGCGCCAGAAGCTTGGAGGGTAGGGAGCCCCAGCATTTT.

This clonotype was picked up many times. The J gene is TRBJ1-6, the V gene TRBV7-2, with D unclear. The CDR3 covers 13 residues. Germline loops: CDR1 SGHTA, CDR2 FQGNSA. Between the trimmed V and J ends, which lost 3 bases and 11 bases, there was a span of 11 bases. In nucleotides, the CDR3 is TGTGCCAGCAGCTTGGACGGGGTCACACCCCTCCACTTT. This sequence encodes CASSLDGVTPLHF.

V usage is TRBV6-5 and J usage is TRBJ2-7; perhaps D is TRBD1 or TRBD2 (5 bases each). The V gene's germline CDR1 is MNHEY and CDR2 SVGAGI. The CDR3 totals 15 residues. V was shortened by 0 bases and J by 2 bases, with 11 bases between the two germline ends. The CDR3: CASSYSGTLAYEQYF. CDR3 nucleotides: TGTGCCAGCAGTTACTCAGGGACGTTAGCCTACGAGCAGTACTTC.

A few counts support this clonotype. The chain uses TRBV20-1 and TRBJ2-3; a weak D match, TRBD1 (6 bases). The CDR3 contains 15 residues. The germline V gene has CDR1 DFQATT and CDR2 SNEGSKA (reference sequence). Trimming took 5 bases from V and 0 from J, leaving 15 bases between them. In DNA form, the CDR3 reads TGCAGTGCTCCCCCCGGGACACAGAGCACAGATACGCAGTATTTT. It is translated as CSAPPGTQSTDTQYF.

The genes are TRBV15 and TRBJ2-7; D may be TRBD1 or TRBD2 (6 bases each). Germline lookup yields CDR1 LNHNV and CDR2 YYDKDF (reference sequence). The CDR3 loop spans 14 amino acids. With 0 bases removed from V and 6 bases from J, the gap between germline ends came to 12 bases. The CDR3 protein is CATSRDGGQSEQYF. The DNA of the CDR3 is TGTGCCACCAGCAGAGATGGGGGGCAAAGCGAGCAGTACTTC.

This clonotype was detected once. CDR3 in DNA: TGCCAGCAGCCGATGGACAGCAGCTCTGGGGCCAACGTCCTGACTTTC. Encoded protein: CQQPMDSSSGANVLTF. The rearrangement joins TRBV3-2 to TRBJ2-6. TRBV3-2 counts as a pseudogene. The CDR3 totals 16 residues.

V is TRBV2 and J is TRBJ2-3; TRBD1 is a possible D gene (5 bases). The CDR3 contains 14 residues. Looked up from germline, CDR1 is SNHLY and CDR2 is FYNNEI. The germline V and J ends were trimmed by 5 bases and 5 bases, with 14 bases remaining between them. The CDR3 here is CASSSQGPQDTQYF. The CDR3 coding sequence is TGTGCCAGCAGTAGCCAGGGTCCTCAAGATACGCAGTATTTT. Supplemented by reference TRBV2 and TRBJ2-3, the full variable domain reads EPEVTQTPSHQVTQMGQEVILRCVPISNHLYFYWYRQILGQKVEFLVSFYNNEISEKSEIFDDQFSVERPDGSNFTLKIRSTKLEDSAMYFCASSSQGPQDTQYFGPGTRLTVL.

This clonotype was seen a handful of times. This chain joins TRBV12-3 or TRBV12-4 and TRBJ2-3; D perhaps matches TRBD1 (6 bases). Trimming took 8 bases from V and 4 from J, leaving 16 bases between them. The CDR3 totals 14 residues. The CDR3 DNA is TGTGCCAGCGCCACGCCAGGGGCCCCAGATACGCAGTATTTT. Translated: CASATPGAPDTQYF.